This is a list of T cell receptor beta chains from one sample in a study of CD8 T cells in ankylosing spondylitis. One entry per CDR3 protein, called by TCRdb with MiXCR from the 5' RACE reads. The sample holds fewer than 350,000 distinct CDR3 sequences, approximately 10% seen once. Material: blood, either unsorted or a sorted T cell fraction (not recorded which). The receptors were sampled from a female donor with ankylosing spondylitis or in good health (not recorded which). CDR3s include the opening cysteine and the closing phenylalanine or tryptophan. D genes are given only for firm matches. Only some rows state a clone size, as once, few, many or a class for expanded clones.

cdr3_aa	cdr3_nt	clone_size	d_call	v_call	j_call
CASSPRGRETQYF	TGTGCCAGCAGCCCCAGGGGGCGAGAGACCCAGTACTTC	few	TRBD1	TRBV14	TRBJ2-5
CASRPGTGISEKLFF	TGTGCCAGCAGGCCAGGGACAGGGATAAGTGAAAAACTGTTTTTT	many	TRBD1	TRBV12-3/TRBV12-4	TRBJ1-4
CASSVRTWDYGYTF	TGTGCCAGCAGTGTTAGGACGTGGGACTATGGCTACACCTTC	many	-	TRBV28	TRBJ1-2
CASSLDPTTDSPLHF	TGCGCCAGCAGCTTGGATCCAACCACGGATTCACCCCTCCACTTT	-	-	TRBV5-1	TRBJ1-6
CASSFSNQPQHF	TGTGCCAGCAGCTTCTCGAATCAGCCCCAGCATTTT	many	-	TRBV7-9	TRBJ1-5
CASSLWVGGRVGTEAFF	TGTGCCAGCAGTTTATGGGTTGGGGGCAGGGTAGGAACTGAAGCTTTCTTT	few	-	TRBV12-3/TRBV12-4	TRBJ1-1
CSARQTGTSRYEQYF	TGCAGTGCTAGACAAACCGGGACTAGCCGTTACGAGCAGTACTTC	few	TRBD2	TRBV20-1	TRBJ2-7
CASSFQGEQYF	TGTGCCAGCAGTTTTCAAGGCGAGCAGTACTTC	few	-	TRBV12-3/TRBV12-4	TRBJ2-7
CSVIGGGGFSYNEQFF	TGCAGTGTCATTGGCGGCGGGGGCTTCTCCTACAATGAGCAGTTCTTC	many	-	TRBV20-1	TRBJ2-1
CSAGGLAGHSYEQYF	TGCAGTGCTGGGGGGCTAGCGGGACACTCCTACGAGCAGTACTTC	many	TRBD2	TRBV20-1	TRBJ2-7
CASSPRSGGARDTQYF	TGTGCCAGCAGCCCGAGGAGCGGGGGGGCCCGAGATACGCAGTATTTT	few	TRBD2	TRBV7-9	TRBJ2-3
CSARALGASYEQYF	TGCAGTGCTAGAGCGTTGGGAGCCTCCTACGAGCAGTACTTC	many	-	TRBV20-1	TRBJ2-7
CASSNKSGQKNTGELFF	TGTGCCAGCTCTAATAAATCTGGCCAGAAGAACACCGGGGAGCTGTTTTTT	-	-	TRBV27	TRBJ2-2
CATFGGVDEKLFF	TGTGCCACCTTTGGGGGGGTGGATGAAAAACTGTTTTTT	-	-	TRBV28	TRBJ1-4
CASGSPGASNQPQHF	TGTGCCAGCGGAAGTCCGGGGGCAAGCAATCAGCCCCAGCATTTT	many	-	TRBV6-1	TRBJ1-5
CASSRGDGLNEQFF	TGTGCCAGCAGTCGGGGGGACGGATTGAATGAGCAGTTCTTC	many	TRBD2	TRBV12-3/TRBV12-4	TRBJ2-1
CASSESRTLTETQYF	TGTGCCAGCAGTGAATCACGGACACTCACCGAGACCCAGTACTTC	many	-	TRBV6-1	TRBJ2-5
CSARDGVKGFIETQYF	TGCAGTGCTAGAGATGGGGTCAAGGGGTTCATAGAGACCCAGTACTTC	many	-	TRBV20-1	TRBJ2-5
CASSYGAIPGSGELFF	TGCGCCAGCAGCTACGGGGCCATCCCCGGCTCCGGGGAGCTGTTTTTT	many	-	TRBV5-1	TRBJ2-2
CATSEGARTGELFF	TGTGCCACCAGTGAGGGGGCAAGGACCGGGGAGCTGTTTTTT	many	-	TRBV24-1	TRBJ2-2
CASSKPIRDRVLHSPLHF	TGTGCCAGCAGTAAGCCCATTCGGGACAGGGTTTTACATTCACCCCTCCACTTT	-	TRBD1	TRBV5-5	TRBJ1-6
CASISGSRTGVLFF	TGTGCCAGCATCTCCGGGTCACGCACCGGGGTGCTGTTTTTT	-	-	TRBV6-1	TRBJ2-2
CASSQERWRVGEQFF	TGTGCCAGCAGCCAAGAGAGGTGGAGGGTAGGTGAGCAGTTCTTC	-	-	TRBV14	TRBJ2-1
CASSLTGIEAFF	TGTGCCAGCAGCTTGACAGGGATTGAAGCTTTCTTT	-	TRBD1	TRBV6-2/TRBV6-3	TRBJ1-1
CSATPGANEQFF	TGCAGTGCGACACCCGGGGCCAATGAGCAGTTCTTC	many	-	TRBV20-1	TRBJ2-1
CASRISGLSYNEQFF	TGTGCCAGCAGGATTAGCGGGCTCTCCTACAATGAGCAGTTCTTC	many	TRBD2	TRBV27	TRBJ2-1
CASSLGSPFQPQHF	TGTGCCAGCAGTTTAGGTTCCCCATTCCAGCCCCAGCATTTT	few	-	TRBV27	TRBJ1-5
CSAPGSGRVNEQFF	TGCAGTGCCCCTGGAAGCGGGAGGGTAAATGAGCAGTTCTTC	many	TRBD2	TRBV20-1	TRBJ2-1
CSARDDGSFF	TGCAGTGCTAGAGACGACGGTTCTTTCTTT	many	-	TRBV20-1	TRBJ1-1
CASSLEPNTIYF	TGCGCCAGCAGTCTCGAGCCAAACACCATATATTTT	many	-	TRBV5-1	TRBJ1-3
CSARPGTKNTGELFF	TGCAGTGCACGTCCCGGGACAAAAAACACCGGGGAGCTGTTTTTT	-	-	TRBV20-1	TRBJ2-2
CASTRVGRGNSPLHF	TGTGCCAGCACCCGGGTGGGCAGGGGAAATTCACCCCTCCACTTT	many	-	TRBV7-2	TRBJ1-6
CSERTGSRNEQFF	TGCAGTGAGCGGACAGGGAGTCGCAATGAGCAGTTCTTC	many	TRBD1	TRBV20-1	TRBJ2-1
CASSLSWDRVYQETQYF	TGCGCCAGCAGCTTGAGCTGGGACAGGGTGTACCAAGAGACCCAGTACTTC	many	TRBD1	TRBV5-1	TRBJ2-5
CASSFGTQKTQYF	TGTGCCAGCAGCTTCGGGACGCAGAAGACCCAGTACTTC	-	-	TRBV12-3/TRBV12-4	TRBJ2-5
CASSTWTGRGNEQFF	TGTGCCAGCAGCACCTGGACAGGGAGGGGGAATGAGCAGTTCTTC	-	-	TRBV7-9	TRBJ2-1
CAIRVAGGLGNEQFF	TGTGCCATCAGGGTAGCGGGGGGGTTAGGGAATGAGCAGTTCTTC	many	TRBD2	TRBV10-3	TRBJ2-1
CSAVIGPTYEQYF	TGCAGTGCCGTGATAGGTCCGACCTACGAGCAGTACTTC	many	-	TRBV20-1	TRBJ2-7
CASSYLRSGLDAFYEQYF	TGTGCCAGCAGTTACTTAAGGTCGGGACTCGACGCTTTCTACGAGCAGTACTTC	few	-	TRBV6-5	TRBJ2-7
CASNKGVRSYNEQFF	TGTGCCAGTAATAAGGGGGTTAGATCCTACAATGAGCAGTTCTTC	many	-	TRBV27	TRBJ2-1
CAHTDHSYEQYF	TGTGCCCACACGGACCACTCCTACGAGCAGTACTTC	many	-	TRBV21-1	TRBJ2-7
CASSQESCSPSSYNEQFF	TGTGCCAGCAGCCAAGAGTCCTGCTCGCCCAGCTCCTACAATGAGCAGTTCTTC	-	-	TRBV3-1	TRBJ2-1
CASSLRPTSQPGF	TGTGCCAGCAGCCTCCGCCCGACTAGCCAGCCCGGATTC	many	TRBD2	TRBV9	TRBJ2-1
CASSRGPSSGNTIYF	TGTGCCAGCAGCCGGGGTCCTTCCTCTGGAAACACCATATATTTT	many	-	TRBV7-2	TRBJ1-3
CATSRGFLAGVPQETQYF	TGTGCCACCAGCAGAGGTTTTCTAGCGGGGGTACCACAAGAGACCCAGTACTTC	many	TRBD2	TRBV15	TRBJ2-5
CASSLPTGGGNQPQHF	TGTGCCAGCAGTTTACCGACAGGGGGTGGCAATCAGCCCCAGCATTTT	many	TRBD1	TRBV12-3/TRBV12-4	TRBJ1-5
CASSRDRGRSTGELFF	TGTGCCAGCAGCAGGGACAGGGGGCGGAGTACCGGGGAGCTGTTTTTT	few	TRBD1	TRBV11-2	TRBJ2-2
CASSLVLGTNTEAFF	TGTGCCAGCAGTTTAGTATTAGGGACCAACACTGAAGCTTTCTTT	-	-	TRBV12-3/TRBV12-4	TRBJ1-1
CASSLGGGIFF	TGTGCCAGCAGCTTAGGCGGGGGGATTTTCTTC	many	TRBD2	TRBV7-2	TRBJ2-1
CASGFTETQYF	TGTGCCAGCGGGTTTACGGAGACCCAGTACTTC	few	-	TRBV28	TRBJ2-5
CASSLGRYTEAFF	TGTGCCAGCAGTTTAGGGCGATACACTGAAGCTTTCTTT	many	-	TRBV27	TRBJ1-1
CASSPGTQNTGELFF	TGCGCCAGCAGCCCCGGGACACAGAACACCGGGGAGCTGTTTTTT	many	-	TRBV5-1	TRBJ2-2
CASTPLPSYNEQFF	TGTGCCAGCACCCCGTTGCCCTCCTACAATGAGCAGTTCTTC	-	-	TRBV12-3/TRBV12-4	TRBJ2-1
CSAMGLAGTGELFF	TGCAGTGCTATGGGACTAGCGGGCACCGGGGAGCTGTTTTTT	many	TRBD2	TRBV20-1	TRBJ2-2
CSAKDRLLGLAGYNEQFF	TGCAGTGCCAAGGATCGCCTTCTAGGACTAGCGGGGTACAATGAGCAGTTCTTC	many	TRBD2	TRBV20-1	TRBJ2-1
CASSQEGLAVAGELFF	TGTGCCAGCAGCCAAGAAGGGTTAGCGGTGGCCGGGGAGCTGTTTTTT	few	-	TRBV3-1	TRBJ2-2
CASSQVTVAGNTIYF	TGTGCCAGCAGCCAAGTCACAGTCGCTGGAAACACCATATATTTT	many	-	TRBV7-9	TRBJ1-3
CSARDFRAATEAFF	TGCAGTGCTAGAGATTTCAGGGCGGCCACTGAAGCTTTCTTT	many	-	TRBV20-1	TRBJ1-1
CASSLGRRANYGYTF	TGTGCCAGCAGCCTAGGACGGAGAGCTAACTATGGCTACACCTTC	many	-	TRBV12-3/TRBV12-4	TRBJ1-2